One sample yielded the 12 T cell receptor beta chains listed below, sequenced in a study of OX40 agonist ivuxolimab in advanced cancers. This table comes from immunoSEQ multiplex PCR, and its TCRdb copy is limited to in-frame clones, with some not included. This sample has more than 80,000 clones, with approximately 87% found just once. The material sequenced was CD4+ or CD8+ T cells sorted from blood, taken in a trial of the OX40 agonist ivuxolimab. All receptors derive from an adult with an advanced solid tumor such as melanoma, head and neck, liver or kidney cancer.

As regards this clone: One junction end disagrees with the germline gene, perhaps due to a read error. The chain employs TRBV20-1 and TRBJ2-7; 7 positions match TRBD2. The germline V gene encodes CDR1 DFQATT and CDR2 SNEGSKA (reference sequence). The CDR3 sequence is 10 residues long. The CDR3 reads CSARAGTTIF. CDR3 DNA sequence: TGCAGTGCTAGGGCCGGGACTACTATCTTC.

The chain has TRBV6-4 and TRBJ2-1; a possible D gene is TRBD1 (7 bases). This CDR3 is 15 amino acids long. V shed 3 bases and J shed 6 bases, with 15 bases lying between them. Germline V gene sequence: CDR1 MRHNA, CDR2 SNTAGT. The CDR3: CASSEEGGQSNEQFF. CDR3 DNA sequence: TGTGCCAGCAGTGAGGAGGGGGGACAGTCCAATGAGCAGTTCTTC.

Here the CDR3 DNA reads TGTGCCAGCAGCCAAGATTTTGGGGGTGTAGCTTTCTTT. It yields the protein CASSQDFGGVAFF. The rearrangement links TRBV14 to TRBJ1-1, with D possibly TRBD1 on 5 matching bases. CDR1 is SGHDN and CDR2 is FVKESK in the germline V gene. V lost 0 bases and J 10 bases, leaving 12 bases between the germline ends. The CDR3 spans 13 residues.

There are a few counts of this clone. V and J are TRBV7-2 and TRBJ1-5; D is ambiguous. The CDR3 runs 14 residues. V was pared by 5 bases and J by 2 bases, with 10 bases between. Germline V gene data show CDR1 as SGHTA and CDR2 as FQGNSA. CDR3 sequence (DNA): TGTGCCAGCAGCCTGATCGGGGGCAATCAGCCCCAGCATTTT. This gives the protein CASSLIGGNQPQHF.

The chain's CDR3 is CASSYRGQGIYEQYF. The DNA for the CDR3 is TGTGCCAGCAGTTACAGGGGACAGGGGATCTACGAGCAGTACTTC. The rearrangement uses TRBV6-5 and TRBJ2-7; the match to TRBD1 covers 10 bases. The length of the CDR3 is 15 residues. V trimming: 2 bases; J trimming: 3 bases; junction bases outside the gene matches: 4. From germline, CDR1 is MNHEY and CDR2 SVGAGI.

This clone was counted once. V is TRBV19 and J is TRBJ2-7, with D tentatively TRBD2 (5 bases). The CDR3 has 15 amino acids. Trimming stripped 3 bases from V and 2 bases from J, with 14 bases between. CDR1 and CDR2 (germline): LNHDA, SQIVND (reference sequence). The CDR3 bases are TGTGCCAGTAGTATTCAGGCTAGCAGTCCCTACGAGCAGTACTTC. This translates into CASSIQASSPYEQYF.

The chain employs TRBV27 and TRBJ2-7, with D unresolved. V was pared by 3 bases and J by 2 bases, with 8 bases between. The V gene's germline CDR1 is MNHEY and CDR2 SMNVEV (reference sequence). CDR3 length: 13 residues. In nucleotides, the CDR3 is TGTGCCAGCAGTTTCCCGGTACCCTACGAGCAGTACTTC. Its protein is CASSFPVPYEQYF.

The chain joins TRBV5-1 to TRBJ1-2; D uncertain. V lost 0 bases to trimming and J lost 8 bases, with 17 bases between them. CDR1 and CDR2 from the germline V gene are SGHRS and YFSETQ. This CDR3 has 15 residues. CDR3 coding DNA: TGCGCCAGCAGCTTGGCCGAACGGGCCCCCGGCGGCTACACCTTC. It encodes CASSLAERAPGGYTF.

The chain has TRBV11-2 and TRBJ2-5; D perhaps matches TRBD1 (5 bases). Looked up from germline, CDR1 is SGHAT and CDR2 is FQNNGV. V lost 6 bases to trimming and J lost 4 bases, with 15 bases between them. The CDR3 consists of 14 residues. The CDR3 region is CASRGHATIETQYF. CDR3 nucleotide sequence: TGTGCCAGCAGGGGGCACGCCACTATAGAGACCCAGTACTTC.

V usage is TRBV5-4 and J usage is TRBJ2-5; TRBD1 matches 11 bases. The ends lost 4 bases at V and 5 bases at J; junction bases unmatched: 7. CDR1 is SGHNT and CDR2 is YYREEE in the germline V gene (reference sequence). The CDR3 loop spans 15 amino acids. The CDR3 DNA reads as TGTGCCAGCAGCCCGTGGACAGGGGGCATTGAGACCCAGTACTTC. Translation: CASSPWTGGIETQYF.

This chain links TRBV5-6 with TRBJ2-5; D gene uncertain. Germline values: CDR1 SGHDT, CDR2 YYEEEE. V lost 6 bases, J lost 5 bases, and 14 bases lay in between. CDR3 length: 13 residues. The CDR3 region is CASTLGPRETQYF. CDR3 nucleotides: TGTGCCAGCACCCTGGGTCCCCGGGAGACCCAGTACTTC.

This chain links TRBV14 with TRBJ2-7; D ambiguous. Germline CDR1 SGHDN, CDR2 FVKESK. The CDR3 runs to 11 residues. The germline V and J ends were trimmed by 1 base and 5 bases, with 3 bases remaining between them. DNA for the CDR3: TGTGCCAGCAGCCAAGTCAACGAGCAGTACTTC. Encoded protein: CASSQVNEQYF.